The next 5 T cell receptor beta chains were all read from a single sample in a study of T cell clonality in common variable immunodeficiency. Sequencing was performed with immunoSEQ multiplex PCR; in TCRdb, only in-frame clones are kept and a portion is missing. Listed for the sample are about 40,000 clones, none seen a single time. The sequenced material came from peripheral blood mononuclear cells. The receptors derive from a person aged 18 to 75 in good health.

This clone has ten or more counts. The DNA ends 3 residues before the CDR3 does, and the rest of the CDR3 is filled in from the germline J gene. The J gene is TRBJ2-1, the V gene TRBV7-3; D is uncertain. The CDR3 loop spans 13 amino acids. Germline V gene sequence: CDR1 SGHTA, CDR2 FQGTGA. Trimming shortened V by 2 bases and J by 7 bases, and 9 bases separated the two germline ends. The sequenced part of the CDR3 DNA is TGTGCCAGCAGCTTAGATCGAACTAATGAG. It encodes CASSLDRTNE. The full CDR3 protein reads CASSLDRTNEQFF.

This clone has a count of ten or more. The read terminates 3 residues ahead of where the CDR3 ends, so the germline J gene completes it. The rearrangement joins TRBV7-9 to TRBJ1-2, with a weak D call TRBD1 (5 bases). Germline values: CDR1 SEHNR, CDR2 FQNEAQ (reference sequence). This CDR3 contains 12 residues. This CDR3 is CASSLETEGYTF. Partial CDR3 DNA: TGTGCCAGCAGCTTAGAGACAGAAGGC. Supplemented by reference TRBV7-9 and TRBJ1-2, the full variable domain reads DTGVSQNPRHKITKRGQNVTFRCDPISEHNRLYWYRQTLGQGPEFLTYFQNEAQLEKSRLLSDRFSAERPKGSFSTLEIQRTEQGDSAMYLCASSLETEGYTFGSGTRLTVV.

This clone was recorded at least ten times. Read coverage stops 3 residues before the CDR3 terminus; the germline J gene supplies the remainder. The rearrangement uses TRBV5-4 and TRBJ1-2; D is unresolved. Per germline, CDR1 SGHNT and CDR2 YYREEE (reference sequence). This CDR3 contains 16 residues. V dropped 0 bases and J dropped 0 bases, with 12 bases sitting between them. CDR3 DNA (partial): TGTGCCAGCAGCTTGGAAAGCGCTCTTTCTAACTATGGC. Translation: CASSLESALSNYG. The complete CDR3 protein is CASSLESALSNYGYTF.

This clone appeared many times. The CDR3 sequence is CSASMSSGSSDTQYF. The DNA read from the CDR3 is TGCAGTGCTAGTATGTCTAGCGGGAGTTCAGATACG. The chain employs TRBV20-1 and TRBJ2-3, with 10 bases fitting TRBD2. Read data end 3 residues before the CDR3 end; the end is taken from the germline J gene. The CDR3 has 15 amino acids. Germline V gene data show CDR1 as DFQATT and CDR2 as SNEGSKA (reference sequence). V lost 3 bases, J lost 4 bases, and 7 bases stayed unmatched.

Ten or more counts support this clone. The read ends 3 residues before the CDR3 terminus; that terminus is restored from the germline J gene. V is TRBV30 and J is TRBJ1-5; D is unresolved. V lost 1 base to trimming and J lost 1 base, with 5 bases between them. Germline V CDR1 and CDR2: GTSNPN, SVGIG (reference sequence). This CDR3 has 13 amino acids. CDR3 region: CAWSAGSNQPQHF. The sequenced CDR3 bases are TGTGCCTGGAGTGCCGGGAGCAATCAGCCC.